The sample holds many counts of the clone carrying this T cell receptor (beta chain). CDR1 and CDR2 (germline): GTSNPN, SVGIG (reference sequence). This CDR3 contains 15 residues. After removal of 1 base from V and 5 bases from J, the junction contained 5 bases not matched to a gene. This record comes from a study of Graves' ophthalmopathy and Graves' hyperthyroidism. The study amplified TCR beta CDR3 regions using RNA transcripts. An opening RT-PCR round employed HTBI primers and preceded a second-round multiplex PCR. TCRdb passed the multiplex PCR reads through MiXCR, listing each CDR3 protein once. The sample lists a few hundred thousand distinct CDR3 sequences; around 16% were seen once. Other autoimmune diseases, uncontrolled infections, pregnancy or lactation excluded patients from enrollment. Reliance was placed on clinical symptoms, serum thyroxine, TRAb, thyroid ultrasound and orbital computed tomography for diagnosis.

The chain links TRBV30 to TRBJ1-5; 10 nucleotides align to TRBD1. The sequence derives from a young woman with Graves' ophthalmopathy. The sample consisted of peripheral blood. The CDR3 DNA reads as TGTGCCTGGAGTGAGGGACAGGGGTATTATCAGCCCCAGCATTTT. It specifies CAWSEGQGYYQPQHF.